These T cell receptor beta chains were read from a single sample in a study of shared clonotypes between healthy human individuals. Generated by immunoSEQ multiplex PCR, the TCRdb table keeps only in-frame clones and is missing some. The data hold under 120,000 clones, with about 66% observed a single time. The sequencing input was memory CD8+ T cells sorted from blood. The receptors were gathered from a woman under 40 in good health. CDR3s leave out the opening cysteine and the closing phenylalanine or tryptophan. Part of the rows lack a size; the others show once, few, many or a class for expanded clones.

>.|TRBV10-2
ASTPVVADTGELF
>.|TRBV4-1
ASSQEGIGAGGPDDNEQF
>.|TRBV18
ASSPGRLNYGYT
>.|TRBV7-8
ASSPTGNAYEQY
>many|TRBV25-1
ASSVSGTKQNEQF
>.|TRBV5-1
ASSRTQGAGANVLT
>once|TRBV5-4
ASSSDSKRYEQY
>.|TRBV6-5
ASSQLGNQPQH
>.|TRBV28
ASTLSAEVYQETQY
>.|TRBV28
ASSLVAGGPYEQY
>once|TRBV2
ASSPLGQGARRGEKLF
>.|TRBV5-4
ATGGVTQY
>.|TRBV5-6
ASSLDSTLAKNIQY
>few|TRBV25-1
ASSEWGMRTPEEYEQY
>.|TRBV6-5
ASSLGSSTDTQY
>few|TRBV28
ASKAGTGETGELF
>once|TRBV27
ASSFSNQPQH
>many|TRBV4-1
ASSQELDGIYEQY
>.|TRBV4-1
ASSQDRVSGSYEQY
>.|TRBV4-1
ASSQGALEDEQF
>.|TRBV5-1
ASSPSGRGHEQY
>few|TRBV7-9
ASSLTGGTYNEQF
>.|TRBV18
ASSPGGEEEKLF
>.|TRBV28
ATGGPNYGYT
>few|TRBV28
ASSPVGARYEQY
>few|TRBV28
ASSLILNREGHGYT
>.|TRBV28
ASSLGTDAWDTEAF
>.|TRBV10-1
ASSEGLAVYEQY
>.|TRBV5-1
ASSLASGGYNEQF
>.|TRBV6-5
ASSYWSSGYYEQY
>.|TRBV6-5
ASSYGEGNYNEQY
>few|TRBV18
ASFPSGGASTEAF
>.|TRBV19
ASRIRDTQY
>.|TRBV27
ASSLGTGVVNTEAF
>many|TRBV4-2
ASSQEASSYNEQF
>.|TRBV6-1
ASSGLAGEVTGELF
>.|TRBV12-5
ASGWDRNTEAF
>.|TRBV19
ASHEGDGYT
>.|TRBV21-1
ASSKGQGIAF
>.|TRBV9
ASSEGDRRSGNTIY
>.|TRBV7-3
ASSYGGAYGYT
>.|TRBV7-8
ASSADGTYEQY
>few|TRBV7-9
ASSLWDGTYEQY
>.|TRBV27
ASRRTGGPYEQY
>.|TRBV4-2
ASSQGGGEHTEAF
>many|TRBV27
ASSLSGEAITLH
>.|TRBV7-9
ASSLGGQGYEQY
>few|TRBV15
ATSRDDGSGANVLT
>.|TRBV19
ASMGGRYEQY
>.|TRBV13
ASSLEGQDTYEQY
>.|TRBV5-4
ASSYQGLETQY
>.|TRBV9
ASSPGTGPNTEAF
>.|TRBV12-5
ASGVGAAGQSRANVLT
>.|TRBV2
ASSEGGNIRDRGLGKNIQY